This record concerns one T cell receptor (beta chain) sequence. These data originate in a study of blood T cell repertoires in COVID-19. This CDR3 contains 11 residues. Germline-derived CDR1 and CDR2 are SQVTM and ANQGSEA. The V end lost 7 bases, the J end lost 5 bases, and 11 bases lay between the germline ends. Authors' methods: Cell counts per sample came from amplifying reference gene primers. Libraries were prepared by immunoSEQ multiplex PCR; TCRdb keeps only in-frame clonotypes and omits some of them. Clonal size and the V and J genes are those of that table, whereas D and trimming came from the DNA. Counted here are more than 250,000 clones, around 86% occurring once; the ten biggest clones make up 1%.

The chain recombines TRBV29-1 with TRBJ1-1; D gene uncertain. The specimen was peripheral blood. The receptor comes from a man aged 50-59 years with active or convalescent COVID-19. CDR3 DNA: TGCAGCGGTGGGCGTCGAACTGAAGCTTTCTTT. Residues: CSGGRRTEAFF.